This T cell receptor (beta chain) came from a study of T cell responses to AZD1222 COVID-19 vaccine. Points from the study as a whole: None of the repertoires were sampled until the peak T cell response had passed. Clonal diversity was possibly underestimated; the donors were predominantly white British and more often female.

Repertoires were generated with immunoSEQ multiplex PCR, while TCRdb's copy carries only in-frame clones and drops some. Of 150,000 to 200,000 clones listed, about nine tenths were seen once; the top ten hold roughly 6.5%. The CDR3 has 13 amino acids. CDR1 is MNHNS and CDR2 is SASEGT in the germline V gene. The germline V and J ends were trimmed by 2 bases and 1 base, with 5 bases remaining between them. As concerns this clone: Its target is not known.

The sample consisted of peripheral blood, taken on day 0 of AZD1222 vaccination. This chain connects TRBV6-1 to TRBJ1-1; D gene uncertain. This receptor was taken from an adult in good health. The CDR3 spells CASSEQENTEAFF. The CDR3 nucleotides are TGTGCCAGCAGTGAACAAGAGAACACTGAAGCTTTCTTT.